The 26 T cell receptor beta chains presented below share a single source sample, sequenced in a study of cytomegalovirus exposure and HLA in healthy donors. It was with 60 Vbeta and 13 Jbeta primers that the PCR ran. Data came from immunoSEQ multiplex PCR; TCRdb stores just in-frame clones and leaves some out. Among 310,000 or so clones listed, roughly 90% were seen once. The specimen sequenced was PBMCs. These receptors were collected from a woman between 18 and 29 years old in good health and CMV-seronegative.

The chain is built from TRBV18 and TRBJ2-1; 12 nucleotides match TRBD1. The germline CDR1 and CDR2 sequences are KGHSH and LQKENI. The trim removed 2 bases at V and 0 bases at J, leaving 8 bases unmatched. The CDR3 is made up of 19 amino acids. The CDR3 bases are TGTGCCAGCTCACCAAGGGACAGGGGGCCAACAAGCTCCTACAATGAGCAGTTCTTC. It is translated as CASSPRDRGPTSSYNEQFF.

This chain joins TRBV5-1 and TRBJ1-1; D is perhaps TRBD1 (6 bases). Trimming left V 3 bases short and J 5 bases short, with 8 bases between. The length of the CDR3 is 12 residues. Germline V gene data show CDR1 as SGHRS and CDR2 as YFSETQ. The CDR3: CASSSGVTEAFF. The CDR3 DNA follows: TGCGCCAGCAGCTCAGGGGTGACTGAAGCTTTCTTT.

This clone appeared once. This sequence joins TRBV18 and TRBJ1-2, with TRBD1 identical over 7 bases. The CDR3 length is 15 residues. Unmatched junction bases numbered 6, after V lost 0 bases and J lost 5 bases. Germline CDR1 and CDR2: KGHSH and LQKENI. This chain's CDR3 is CASSPPSGTAYGYTF. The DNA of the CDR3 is TGTGCCAGCTCACCACCGTCAGGGACAGCTTATGGCTACACCTTC.

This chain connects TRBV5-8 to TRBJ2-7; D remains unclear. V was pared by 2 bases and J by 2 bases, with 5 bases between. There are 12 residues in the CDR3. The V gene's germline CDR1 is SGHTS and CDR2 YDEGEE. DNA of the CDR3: TGTGCCAGCAGCTTCGTAACCTACGAGCAGTACTTC. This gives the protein CASSFVTYEQYF.

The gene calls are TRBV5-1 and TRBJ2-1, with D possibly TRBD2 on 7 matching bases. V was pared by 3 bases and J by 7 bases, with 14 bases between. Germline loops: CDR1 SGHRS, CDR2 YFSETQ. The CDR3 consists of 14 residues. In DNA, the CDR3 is TGCGCCAGCAGCTCTTGGGGGGGGCAGAATGAGCAGTTCTTC. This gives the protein CASSSWGGQNEQFF.

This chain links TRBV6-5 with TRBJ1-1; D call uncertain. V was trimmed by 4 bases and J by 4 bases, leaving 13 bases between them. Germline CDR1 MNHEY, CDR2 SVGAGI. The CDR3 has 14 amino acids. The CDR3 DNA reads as TGTGCCAGCAGTTTCGGGGTCGTCGGCACTGAAGCTTTCTTT. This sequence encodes CASSFGVVGTEAFF.

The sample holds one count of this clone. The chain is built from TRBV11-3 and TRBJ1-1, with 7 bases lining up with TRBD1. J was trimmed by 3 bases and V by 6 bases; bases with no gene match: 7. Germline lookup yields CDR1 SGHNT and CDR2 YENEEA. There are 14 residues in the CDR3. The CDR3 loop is CASSPQGTDTEAFF. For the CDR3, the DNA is TGTGCCAGCAGTCCACAGGGGACAGACACTGAAGCTTTCTTT. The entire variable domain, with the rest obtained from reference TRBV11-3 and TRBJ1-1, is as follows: EAGVVQSPRYKIIEKKQPVAFWCNPISGHNTLYWYLQNLGQGPELLIRYENEEAVDDSQLPKDRFSAERLKGVDSTLKIQPAELGDSAVYLCASSPQGTDTEAFFGQGTRLTVV.

The CDR3 region is CASSLLAGGPYEQYF. DNA for the CDR3: TGTGCCAGCAGCTTACTAGCGGGGGGGCCCTACGAGCAGTACTTC. The rearrangement joins TRBV7-2 to TRBJ2-7; TRBD2 agrees at 12 bases. In germline, CDR1 is SGHTA, CDR2 FQGNSA. V was clipped by 2 bases and J by 2 bases; unmatched bases: 1. The CDR3 is 15 amino acids.

The CDR3 here is CASSQSGREGDTGELFF. The CDR3 DNA sequence: TGCGCCAGCAGTCAATCGGGCAGGGAAGGGGACACCGGGGAGCTGTTTTTT. The gene calls are TRBV23-1 and TRBJ2-2; D might be TRBD1 (5 bases). TRBV23-1 is labeled an ORF, and its function is uncertain. The CDR3 extends over 17 amino acids. V was clipped by 0 bases and J by 3 bases, with 14 bases between them.

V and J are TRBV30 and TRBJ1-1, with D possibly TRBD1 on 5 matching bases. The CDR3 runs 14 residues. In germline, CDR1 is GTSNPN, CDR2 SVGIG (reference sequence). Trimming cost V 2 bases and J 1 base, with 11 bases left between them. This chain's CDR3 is CAWSNVGGNTEAFF. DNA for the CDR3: TGTGCCTGGAGTAACGTCGGGGGGAACACTGAAGCTTTCTTT.

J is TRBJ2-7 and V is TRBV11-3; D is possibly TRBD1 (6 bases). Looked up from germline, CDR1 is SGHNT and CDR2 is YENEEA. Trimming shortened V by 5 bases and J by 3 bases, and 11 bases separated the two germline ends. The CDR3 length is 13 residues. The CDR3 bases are TGTGCCAGCAGCCGGGACAAGCACTACGAGCAGTACTTC. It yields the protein CASSRDKHYEQYF.

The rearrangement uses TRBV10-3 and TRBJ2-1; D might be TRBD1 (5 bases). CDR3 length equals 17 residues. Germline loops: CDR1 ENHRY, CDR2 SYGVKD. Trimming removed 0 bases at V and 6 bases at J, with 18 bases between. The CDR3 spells CAISESFGRGVPNEQFF. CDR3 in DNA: TGTGCCATCAGTGAGTCGTTCGGTAGGGGTGTCCCCAATGAGCAGTTCTTC.

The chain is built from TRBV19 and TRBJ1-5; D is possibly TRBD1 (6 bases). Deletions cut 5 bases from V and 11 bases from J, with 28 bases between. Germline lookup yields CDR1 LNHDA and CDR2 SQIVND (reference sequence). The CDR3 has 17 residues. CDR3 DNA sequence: TGTGCCAGTAGTCCCGCGGTGTGGGGTCAAACCCGACAGGCCCAGCATTTT. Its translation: CASSPAVWGQTRQAQHF.

In DNA form, the CDR3 reads TGTGCCAGCAGTTACTCTGCCAGTCCCTCTGGAAACACCATATATTTT. It is translated as CASSYSASPSGNTIYF. V is TRBV6-5 and J is TRBJ1-3; D is ambiguous. Trimming stripped 0 bases from V and 0 bases from J, with 9 bases between. From germline, CDR1 is MNHEY and CDR2 SVGAGI. The CDR3 spans 16 residues.

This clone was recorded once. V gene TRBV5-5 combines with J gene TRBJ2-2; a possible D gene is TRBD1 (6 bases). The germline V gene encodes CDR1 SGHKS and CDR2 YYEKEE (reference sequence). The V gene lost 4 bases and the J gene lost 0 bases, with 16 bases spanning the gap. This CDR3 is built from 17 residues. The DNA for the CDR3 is TGTGCCAGCAGCACCTCAGGGACAACCGCGAACACCGGGGAGCTGTTTTTT. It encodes CASSTSGTTANTGELFF.

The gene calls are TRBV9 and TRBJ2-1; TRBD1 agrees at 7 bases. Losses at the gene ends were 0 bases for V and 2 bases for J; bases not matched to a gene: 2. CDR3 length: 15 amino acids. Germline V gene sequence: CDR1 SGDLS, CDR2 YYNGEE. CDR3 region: CASSVGDSPYNEQFF. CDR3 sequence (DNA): TGTGCCAGCAGCGTAGGGGACAGCCCCTACAATGAGCAGTTCTTC.

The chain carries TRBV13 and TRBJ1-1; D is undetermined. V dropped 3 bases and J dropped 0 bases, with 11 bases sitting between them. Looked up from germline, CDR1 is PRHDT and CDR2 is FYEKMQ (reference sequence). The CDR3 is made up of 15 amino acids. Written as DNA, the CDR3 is TGTGCCAGCAGCTTTAGAGGCAGCATGAACACTGAAGCTTTCTTT. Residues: CASSFRGSMNTEAFF.

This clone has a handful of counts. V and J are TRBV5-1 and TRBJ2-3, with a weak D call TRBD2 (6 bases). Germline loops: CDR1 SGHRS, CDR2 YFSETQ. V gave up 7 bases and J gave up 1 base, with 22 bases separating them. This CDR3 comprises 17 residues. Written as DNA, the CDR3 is TGCGCCAGCCACACTGCGGGGACCCAATTGCGCACAGATACGCAGTATTTT. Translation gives CASHTAGTQLRTDTQYF.

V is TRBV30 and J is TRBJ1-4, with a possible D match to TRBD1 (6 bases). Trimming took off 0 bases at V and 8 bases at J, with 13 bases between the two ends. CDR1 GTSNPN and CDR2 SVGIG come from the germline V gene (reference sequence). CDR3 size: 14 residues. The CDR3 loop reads CAWSVGRGREKLFF. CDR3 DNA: TGTGCCTGGAGTGTTGGCAGGGGAAGGGAAAAACTGTTTTTT.

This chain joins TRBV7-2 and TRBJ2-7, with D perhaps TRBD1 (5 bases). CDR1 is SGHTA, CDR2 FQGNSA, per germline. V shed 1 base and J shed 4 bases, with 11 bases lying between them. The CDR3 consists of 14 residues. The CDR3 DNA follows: TGTGCCAGCAGCTTAGTAGGGGATATTTACGAGCAGTACTTC. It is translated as CASSLVGDIYEQYF.

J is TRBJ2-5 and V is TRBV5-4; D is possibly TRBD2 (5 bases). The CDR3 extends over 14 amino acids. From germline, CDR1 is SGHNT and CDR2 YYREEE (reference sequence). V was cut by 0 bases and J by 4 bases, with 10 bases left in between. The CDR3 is CASSLAGLGETQYF. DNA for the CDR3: TGTGCCAGCAGCTTGGCAGGACTCGGAGAGACCCAGTACTTC.

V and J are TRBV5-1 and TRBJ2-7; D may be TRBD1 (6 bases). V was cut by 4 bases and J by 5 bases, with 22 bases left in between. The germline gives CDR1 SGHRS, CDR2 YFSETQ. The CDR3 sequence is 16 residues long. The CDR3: CASSPLPGTSVHEQYF. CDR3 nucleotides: TGCGCCAGCAGCCCCCTTCCCGGGACATCTGTTCACGAGCAGTACTTC.

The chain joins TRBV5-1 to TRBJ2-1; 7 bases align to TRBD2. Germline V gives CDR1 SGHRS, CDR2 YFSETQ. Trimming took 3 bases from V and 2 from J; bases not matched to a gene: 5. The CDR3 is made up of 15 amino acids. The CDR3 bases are TGCGCCAGCAGCTCTAGCGGTCCGGCCTACAATGAGCAGTTCTTC. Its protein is CASSSSGPAYNEQFF.

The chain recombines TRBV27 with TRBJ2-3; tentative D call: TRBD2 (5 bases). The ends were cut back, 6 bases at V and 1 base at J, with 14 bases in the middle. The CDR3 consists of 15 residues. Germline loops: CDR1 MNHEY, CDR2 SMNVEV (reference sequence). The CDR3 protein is CASSLLAGRTDTQYF. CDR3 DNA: TGTGCCAGCAGCCTCCTGGCGGGCCGCACAGATACGCAGTATTTT.

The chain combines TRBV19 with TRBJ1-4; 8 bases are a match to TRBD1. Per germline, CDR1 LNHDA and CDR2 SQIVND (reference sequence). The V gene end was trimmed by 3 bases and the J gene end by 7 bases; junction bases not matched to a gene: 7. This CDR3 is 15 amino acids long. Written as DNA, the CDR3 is TGTGCCAGTAGTATTGGGGAAACAGGGGGTGAAAAACTGTTTTTT. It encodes CASSIGETGGEKLFF.

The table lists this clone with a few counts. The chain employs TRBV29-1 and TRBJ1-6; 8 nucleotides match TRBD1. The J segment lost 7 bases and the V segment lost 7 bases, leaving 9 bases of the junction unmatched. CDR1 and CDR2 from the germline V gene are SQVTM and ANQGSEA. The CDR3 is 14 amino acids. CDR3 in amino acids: CSASAGGENSPLHF. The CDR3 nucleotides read TGCAGCGCATCAGCAGGGGGCGAAAATTCACCCCTCCACTTT.